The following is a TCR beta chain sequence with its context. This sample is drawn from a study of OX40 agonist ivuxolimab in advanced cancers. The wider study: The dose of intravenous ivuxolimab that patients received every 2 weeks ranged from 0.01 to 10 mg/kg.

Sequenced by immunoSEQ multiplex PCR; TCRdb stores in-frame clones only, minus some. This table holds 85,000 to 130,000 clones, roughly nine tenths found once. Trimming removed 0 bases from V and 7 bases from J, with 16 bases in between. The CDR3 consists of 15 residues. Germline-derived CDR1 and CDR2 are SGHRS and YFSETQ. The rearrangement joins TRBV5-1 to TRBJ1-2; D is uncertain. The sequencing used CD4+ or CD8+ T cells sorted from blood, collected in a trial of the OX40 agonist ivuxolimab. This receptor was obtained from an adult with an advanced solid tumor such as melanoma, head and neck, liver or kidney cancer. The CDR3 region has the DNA TGCGCCAGCAGCTTGGACGGGGAGTGGATAGGTGGCTACACCTTC. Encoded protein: CASSLDGEWIGGYTF.